A single sample gave rise to the 15 T cell receptor beta chains below, sequenced in a study of blood T cells in healthy people across ages (dated by TCRdb to between 2014 and 2017). Library construction relied on 5' RACE. TCRdb names Illumina HiSeq 2500 as the instrument used. A second PCR of about 6 to 11 cycles was performed with a sample-barcoded 5' primer and a J-beta primer mix. Starting from the raw public reads, TCRdb applied fastp trimming at Q25, assembled clones with MiXCR and retained in-frame beta chains. Under each unique CDR3 protein, matching rows form one entry showing the most common genes and DNA. This sample lists hundreds of thousands of distinct CDR3 sequences; roughly 49% were detected once. The top ten constitute 25% to 35% of the sample. Sequencing used blood. The receptors originated from a woman aged 55-70 years in good health.

The chain links TRBV12-3 or TRBV12-4 to TRBJ1-5; D unclear. The CDR3 consists of 15 residues. Trimming stripped 5 bases from V and 7 bases from J, with 18 bases between. The CDR3 DNA reads TGTGCCAGCAGTCCCGGTTTCACGGTGGGACAGCCCCAGCATTTT. This encodes CASSPGFTVGQPQHF.

V gene TRBV5-1 combines with J gene TRBJ2-3, with 10 nucleotides matching TRBD1. The germline V gene has CDR1 SGHRS and CDR2 YFSETQ. This CDR3 contains 17 residues. V was clipped by 0 bases and J by 3 bases; unmatched bases: 7. CDR3 in amino acids: CASSLDPRTGGTDTQYF. The DNA for the CDR3 is TGCGCCAGCAGCTTGGACCCCAGGACAGGGGGTACAGATACGCAGTATTTT.

This clonotype has just one count. This sequence joins TRBV5-1 and TRBJ2-1; D gene unclear. Near its end, the DNA agrees better with TRBJ2-7, so the J call may be wrong. The CDR3 is made up of 14 amino acids. Germline V gene lookup returns CDR1 SGHRS and CDR2 YFSETQ. DNA for the CDR3: TGCGCCAGCAGCCCTTGGTATCTCGACAATGAGCAGTACTTC. It is translated as CASSPWYLDNEQYF.

The chain has TRBV9 and TRBJ1-1; D call uncertain. The germline V gene has CDR1 SGDLS and CDR2 YYNGEE. The ends were cut back, 0 bases at V and 4 bases at J, with 7 bases in the middle. The CDR3 consists of 13 residues. CDR3: CASSVDIATEAFF. CDR3 sequence (DNA): TGTGCCAGCAGCGTAGATATTGCCACTGAAGCTTTCTTT. The full variable domain, completed using reference TRBV9 and TRBJ1-1, is DSGVTQTPKHLITATGQRVTLRCSPRSGDLSVYWYQQSLDQGLQFLIQYYNGEERAKGNILERFSAQQFPDLHSELNLSSLELGDSALYFCASSVDIATEAFFGQGTRLTVV.

This clonotype appeared a few times. CDR3 region: CASGFLQGAYEQYF. The CDR3 nucleotides are TGTGCCAGCGGTTTCTTACAGGGGGCTTACGAGCAGTACTTC. This rearrangement joins TRBV11-2 to TRBJ2-7; the match to TRBD1 covers 9 bases. Germline trimming cut 8 bases from V and 4 bases from J; bases unmatched to any gene: 9. The CDR3 consists of 14 residues. CDR1 and CDR2 from the germline V gene are SGHAT and FQNNGV.

This chain connects TRBV20-1 to TRBJ2-3, with D perhaps matching TRBD2 (6 bases). V shed 5 bases and J shed 0 bases, with 18 bases lying between them. Germline V gene lookup returns CDR1 DFQATT and CDR2 SNEGSKA (reference sequence). The CDR3 is made up of 16 amino acids. The CDR3 nucleotides read TGCAGTGCTGGGAGTTTAGCGAGCGGGAGCACAGATACGCAGTATTTT. As protein: CSAGSLASGSTDTQYF.

A few counts support this clonotype. The V call is TRBV15, the J call TRBJ1-2; a possible D gene is TRBD1 (5 bases). The CDR3 covers 13 residues. V was clipped by 3 bases and J by 6 bases, with 11 bases between them. From germline, CDR1 is LNHNV and CDR2 YYDKDF (reference sequence). The DNA for the CDR3 is TGTGCCACCAGCAGGAGACAGAGCGATGGCTACACCTTC. Its protein product is CATSRRQSDGYTF.

The chain joins TRBV20-1 to TRBJ2-5, with D perhaps TRBD2 (7 bases). The V gene's germline CDR1 is DFQATT and CDR2 SNEGSKA (reference sequence). V was pared by 6 bases and J by 5 bases, with 19 bases between. The CDR3 length is 14 residues. CDR3: CSALLGGAGETQYF. The CDR3 nucleotides read TGCAGTGCCCTCTTGGGGGGGGCCGGTGAGACCCAGTACTTC.

This clonotype was counted only a few times. The V gene is TRBV9, the J gene TRBJ2-7, with 7 bases matching TRBD2. This CDR3 contains 14 residues. Germline-derived CDR1 and CDR2 are SGDLS and YYNGEE. J was trimmed by 6 bases and V by 0 bases; bases with no gene match: 6. The CDR3 loop is CASSVDFSGFEQYF. The CDR3 DNA reads as TGTGCCAGCAGCGTAGATTTTAGCGGGTTCGAGCAGTACTTC.

CDR3 region: CASSLGDGQNTEAFF. In DNA, the CDR3 is TGTGCCAGCAGCTTAGGCGACGGTCAGAACACTGAAGCTTTCTTT. The chain recombines TRBV7-9 with TRBJ1-1; D not resolved. V shed 1 base and J shed 1 base, with 10 bases lying between them. CDR3 length: 15 residues. CDR1 and CDR2 from the germline V gene are SEHNR and FQNEAQ (reference sequence). Based on the CDR3 plus reference TRBV7-9 and TRBJ1-1, the full variable domain is DTGVSQNPRHKITKRGQNVTFRCDPISEHNRLYWYRQTLGQGPEFLTYFQNEAQLEKSRLLSDRFSAERPKGSFSTLEIQRTEQGDSAMYLCASSLGDGQNTEAFFGQGTRLTVV.

This clonotype was seen more than once but under ten times. CDR3 in amino acids: CSTTGGAYGYTF. CDR3 nucleotides: TGCAGTACCACGGGGGGGGCCTATGGCTACACCTTC. J is TRBJ1-2 and V is TRBV20-1; tentatively, D is TRBD1 (6 bases). The CDR3 has 12 amino acids. CDR1 is DFQATT and CDR2 is SNEGSKA in the germline V gene (reference sequence). V was trimmed by 8 bases and J by 4 bases, leaving 14 bases between them.

The V and J genes are TRBV29-1 and TRBJ1-2; the D gene is possibly TRBD1 (5 bases). Per the germline V gene, CDR1 is SQVTM and CDR2 is ANQGSEA. Trimming removed 3 bases from V and 5 bases from J, with 10 bases in between. This CDR3 has 12 residues. CDR3 bases: TGCAGCGTTGATGCCAGGGCATATGGCTACACCTTC. Translated, it gives CSVDARAYGYTF.

The chain has TRBV3-1 and TRBJ2-3; D may be TRBD2 (6 bases). Germline-derived CDR1 and CDR2 are LGHDT and YNNKEL (reference sequence). The germline V and J ends were trimmed by 3 bases and 2 bases, with 21 bases remaining between them. This CDR3 has 18 amino acids. The CDR3 nucleotides are TGTGCCAGCAGCCATGGACTACCGACGGGATGGGCCACAGATACGCAGTATTTT. It encodes CASSHGLPTGWATDTQYF.

This sequence joins TRBV6-1 and TRBJ2-4, with 8 nucleotides matching TRBD1. With the DNA end fitting TRBJ2-7 better, the J assignment may be wrong. The CDR3 has 14 residues. CDR1 and CDR2 from the germline V gene are MNHNS and SASEGT. The CDR3 coding sequence is TGTGCCAGCAGTGAATACAGGGGGAATTACGAGCAGTACTTC. Its translation is CASSEYRGNYEQYF.

This clonotype has just a few counts. The V gene is TRBV20-1, the J gene TRBJ2-4; the D gene could be TRBD1 or TRBD2 (5 bases each). The CDR3 loop spans 12 amino acids. From germline, CDR1 is DFQATT and CDR2 SNEGSKA (reference sequence). The V end lost 6 bases, the J end lost 4 bases, and 10 bases lay between the germline ends. For the CDR3, the DNA is TGCAGTGCAGGGACCAGAAAAAACATTCAGTACTTC. Its protein is CSAGTRKNIQYF.